This TCR beta chain is from a study of blood T cell repertoires in COVID-19. This CDR3 is built from 13 residues. Germline CDR1 and CDR2: MDHEN and SYDVKM. With 8 bases clipped from V and 4 bases from J, the junction kept 2 bases outside the gene matches. Sequencing used immunoSEQ multiplex PCR; TCRdb keeps in-frame clones, though not all of them. This sample yields about 61,000 clones, of which roughly 90% are seen a single time; 3.5% to 5% belongs to the top ten. The sequence derives from a human donor in a cohort sampled during active COVID-19. The sample consisted of peripheral blood. The rearrangement joins TRBV28 to TRBJ2-2; 9 bases match TRBD1. In nucleotides, the CDR3 is TGTGCCAGCGACAGGGGGGGCACCGGGGAGCTGTTTTTT. Protein product: CASDRGGTGELFF.